This entry is about one T cell receptor beta chain. As yet, its antigen is unknown. This sample stems from a study of HIV-infected patients and healthy controls. The study's findings and limits: Significant mean usage differences between HIV-infected patients and controls involved eight alpha and eight beta V genes.

Around 500 ng RNA was reverse transcribed with alpha and beta constant-region primers. Separate chain-specific third strand synthesis with multiplexing indices produced the alpha and beta libraries. TCRdb redid the calling of the 5' RACE reads with MiXCR, one entry per CDR3 protein. The sample holds 13,000 or so distinct CDR3 sequences, roughly 9.6% seen once. The repertoire came from unfractionated whole blood and reflected all unsorted peripheral T cells. Germline V CDR1 and CDR2: KGHSH, LQKENI. Between the trimmed V and J ends, which lost 2 bases and 2 bases, there was a span of 9 bases. The CDR3 sequence is 14 residues long.

The sample consisted of blood. The clonotype originates from an adult in good health. The rearrangement joins TRBV18 to TRBJ1-1; D remains unclear. CDR3 amino acids: CASSPGQINTEAFF. As DNA, the CDR3 is TGTGCCAGCTCACCAGGGCAAATAAACACTGAAGCTTTCTTT.